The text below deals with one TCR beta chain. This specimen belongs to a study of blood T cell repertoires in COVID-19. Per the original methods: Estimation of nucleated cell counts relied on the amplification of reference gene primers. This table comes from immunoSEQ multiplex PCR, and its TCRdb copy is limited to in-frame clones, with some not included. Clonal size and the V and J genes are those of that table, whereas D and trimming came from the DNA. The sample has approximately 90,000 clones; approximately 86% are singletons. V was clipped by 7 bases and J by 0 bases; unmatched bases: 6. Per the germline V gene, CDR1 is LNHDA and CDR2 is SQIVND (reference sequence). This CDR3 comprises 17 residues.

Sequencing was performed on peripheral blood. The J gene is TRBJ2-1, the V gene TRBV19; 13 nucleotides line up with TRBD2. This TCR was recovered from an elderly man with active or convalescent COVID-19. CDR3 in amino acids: CASTGTSGTSSYNEQFF. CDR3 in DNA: TGTGCCAGTACCGGGACTAGCGGGACCAGCTCCTACAATGAGCAGTTCTTC.